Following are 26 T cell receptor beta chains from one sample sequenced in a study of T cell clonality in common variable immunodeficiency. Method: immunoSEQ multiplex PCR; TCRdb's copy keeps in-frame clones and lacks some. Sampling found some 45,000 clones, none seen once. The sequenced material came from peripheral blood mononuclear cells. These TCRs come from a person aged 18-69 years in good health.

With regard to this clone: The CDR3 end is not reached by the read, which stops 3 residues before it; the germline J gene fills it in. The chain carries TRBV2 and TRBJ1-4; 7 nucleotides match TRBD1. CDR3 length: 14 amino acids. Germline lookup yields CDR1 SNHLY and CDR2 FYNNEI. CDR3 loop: CASSSGTANSPLFF. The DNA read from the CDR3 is TGTGCCAGTTCGAGCGGGACAGCCAATTCACCA.

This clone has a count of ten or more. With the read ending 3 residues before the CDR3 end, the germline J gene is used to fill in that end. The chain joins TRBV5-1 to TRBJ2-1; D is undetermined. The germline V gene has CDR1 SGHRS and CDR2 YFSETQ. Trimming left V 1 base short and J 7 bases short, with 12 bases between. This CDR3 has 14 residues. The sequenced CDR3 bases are TGCGCCAGCAGCTTGAAGGTATCCGGGAATGAG. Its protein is CASSLKVSGNE. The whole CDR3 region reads CASSLKVSGNEQFF.

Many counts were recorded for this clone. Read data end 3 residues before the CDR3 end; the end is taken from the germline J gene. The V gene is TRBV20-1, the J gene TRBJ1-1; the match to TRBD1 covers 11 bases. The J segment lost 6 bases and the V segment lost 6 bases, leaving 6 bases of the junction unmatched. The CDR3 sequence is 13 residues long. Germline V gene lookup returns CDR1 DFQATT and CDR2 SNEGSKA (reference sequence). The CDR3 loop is CSARTGGQPEAFF. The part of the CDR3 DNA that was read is TGCAGTGCCCGGACAGGGGGCCAGCCTGAA.

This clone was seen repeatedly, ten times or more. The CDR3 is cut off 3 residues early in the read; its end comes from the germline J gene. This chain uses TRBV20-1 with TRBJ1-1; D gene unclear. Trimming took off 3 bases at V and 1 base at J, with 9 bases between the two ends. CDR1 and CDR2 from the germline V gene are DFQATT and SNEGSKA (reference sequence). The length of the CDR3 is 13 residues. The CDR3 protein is CSASGVRNTEAFF. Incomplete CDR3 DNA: TGCAGTGCTAGCGGGGTCAGGAACACTGAA.

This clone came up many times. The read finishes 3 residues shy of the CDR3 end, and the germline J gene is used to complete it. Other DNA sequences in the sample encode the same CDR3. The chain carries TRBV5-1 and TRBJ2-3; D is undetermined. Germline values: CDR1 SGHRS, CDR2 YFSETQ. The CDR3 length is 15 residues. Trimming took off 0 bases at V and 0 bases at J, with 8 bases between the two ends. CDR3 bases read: TGCGCCAGCAGCTTGGAAGACTCCAGCACAGATACG. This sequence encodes CASSLEDSSTDT. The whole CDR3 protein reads CASSLEDSSTDTQYF.

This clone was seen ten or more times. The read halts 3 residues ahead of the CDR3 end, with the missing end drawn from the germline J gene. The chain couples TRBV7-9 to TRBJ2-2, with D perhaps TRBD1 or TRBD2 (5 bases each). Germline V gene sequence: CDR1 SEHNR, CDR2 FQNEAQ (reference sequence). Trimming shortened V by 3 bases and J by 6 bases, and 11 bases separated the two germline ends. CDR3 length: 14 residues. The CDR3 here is CASSFPRGPGELFF. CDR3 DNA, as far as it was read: TGTGCCAGCAGCTTCCCGAGGGGCCCCGGGGAG.

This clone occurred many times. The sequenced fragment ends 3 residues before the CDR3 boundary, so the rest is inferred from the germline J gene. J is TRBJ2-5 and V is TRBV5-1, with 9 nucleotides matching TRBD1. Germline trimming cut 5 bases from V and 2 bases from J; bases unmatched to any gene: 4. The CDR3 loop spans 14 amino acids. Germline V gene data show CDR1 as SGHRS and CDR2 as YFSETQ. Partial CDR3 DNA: TGCGCCAGCAGGCCCGGGACAGGGCAAGAGACC. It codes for CASRPGTGQET. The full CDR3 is CASRPGTGQETQYF.

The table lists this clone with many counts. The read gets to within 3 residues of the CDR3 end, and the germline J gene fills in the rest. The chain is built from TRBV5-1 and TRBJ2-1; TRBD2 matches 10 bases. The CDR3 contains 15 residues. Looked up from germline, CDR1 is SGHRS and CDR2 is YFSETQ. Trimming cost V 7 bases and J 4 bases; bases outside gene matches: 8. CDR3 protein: CASQTSGDIYNEQFF. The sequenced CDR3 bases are TGCGCCAGCCAAACTAGCGGGGACATATACAATGAG.

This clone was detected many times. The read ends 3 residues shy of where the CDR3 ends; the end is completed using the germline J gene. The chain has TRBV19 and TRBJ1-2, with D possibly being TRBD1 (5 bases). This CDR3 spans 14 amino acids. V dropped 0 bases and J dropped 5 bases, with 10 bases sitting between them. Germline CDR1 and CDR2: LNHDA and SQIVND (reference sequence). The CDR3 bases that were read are TGTGCCAGTAGTATAGATCCGAAGGGGTATGGC. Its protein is CASSIDPKGYG. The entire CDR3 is CASSIDPKGYGYTF.

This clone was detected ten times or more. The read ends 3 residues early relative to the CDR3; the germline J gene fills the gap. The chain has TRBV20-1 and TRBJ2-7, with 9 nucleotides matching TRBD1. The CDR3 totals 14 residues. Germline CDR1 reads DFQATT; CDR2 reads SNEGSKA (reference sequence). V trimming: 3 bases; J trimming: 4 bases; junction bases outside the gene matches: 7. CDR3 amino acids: CSARGQGFNYEQYF. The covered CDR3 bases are TGCAGTGCTAGGGGACAGGGTTTTAATTACGAG.

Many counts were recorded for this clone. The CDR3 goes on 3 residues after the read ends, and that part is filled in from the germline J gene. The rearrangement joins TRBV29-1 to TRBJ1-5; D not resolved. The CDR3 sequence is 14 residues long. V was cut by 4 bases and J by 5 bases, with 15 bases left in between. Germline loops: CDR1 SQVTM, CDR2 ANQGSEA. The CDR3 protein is CSVVSGSTDQPQHF. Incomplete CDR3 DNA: TGCAGCGTTGTAAGCGGAAGTACAGATCAGCCC.

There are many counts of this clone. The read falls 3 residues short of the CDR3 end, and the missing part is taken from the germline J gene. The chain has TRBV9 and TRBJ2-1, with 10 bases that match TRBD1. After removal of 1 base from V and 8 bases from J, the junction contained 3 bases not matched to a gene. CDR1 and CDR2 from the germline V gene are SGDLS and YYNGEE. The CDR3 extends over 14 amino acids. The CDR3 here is CASSVTGTGDEQFF. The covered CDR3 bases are TGTGCCAGCAGCGTAACCGGGACAGGGGATGAG.

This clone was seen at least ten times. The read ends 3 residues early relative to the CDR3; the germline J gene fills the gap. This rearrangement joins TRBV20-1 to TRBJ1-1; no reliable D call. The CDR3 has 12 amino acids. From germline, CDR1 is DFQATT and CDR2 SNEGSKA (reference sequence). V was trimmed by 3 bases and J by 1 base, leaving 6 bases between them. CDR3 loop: CSARRENTEAFF. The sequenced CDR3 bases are TGCAGTGCTAGGCGAGAGAACACTGAA.

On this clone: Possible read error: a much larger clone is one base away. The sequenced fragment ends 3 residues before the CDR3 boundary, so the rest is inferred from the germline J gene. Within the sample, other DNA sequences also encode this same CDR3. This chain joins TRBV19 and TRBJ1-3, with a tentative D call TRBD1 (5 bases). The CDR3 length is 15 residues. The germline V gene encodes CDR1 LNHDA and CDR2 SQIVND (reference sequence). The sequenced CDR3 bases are TGTGCCAGTAGTATAGCAGGGTTCTCTGGAAACACG. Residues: CASSIAGFSGNT. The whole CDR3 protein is CASSIAGFSGNTIYF.

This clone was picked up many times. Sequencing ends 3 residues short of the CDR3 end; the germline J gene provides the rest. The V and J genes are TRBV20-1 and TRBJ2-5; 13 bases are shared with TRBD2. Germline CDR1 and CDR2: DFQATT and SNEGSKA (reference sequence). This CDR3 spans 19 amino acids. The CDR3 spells CSATLVLAGGHPSDDTQYF. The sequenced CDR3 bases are TGCAGTGCCACATTGGTACTAGCGGGGGGGCACCCCTCCGATGATACC.

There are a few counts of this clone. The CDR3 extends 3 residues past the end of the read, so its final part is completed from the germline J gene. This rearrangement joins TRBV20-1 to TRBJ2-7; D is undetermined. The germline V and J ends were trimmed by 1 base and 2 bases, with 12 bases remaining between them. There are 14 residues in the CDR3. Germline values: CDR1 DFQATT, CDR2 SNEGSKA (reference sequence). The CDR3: CSARGAGQTYEQYF. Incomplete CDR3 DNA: TGCAGTGCTAGAGGGGCAGGTCAGACCTACGAG.

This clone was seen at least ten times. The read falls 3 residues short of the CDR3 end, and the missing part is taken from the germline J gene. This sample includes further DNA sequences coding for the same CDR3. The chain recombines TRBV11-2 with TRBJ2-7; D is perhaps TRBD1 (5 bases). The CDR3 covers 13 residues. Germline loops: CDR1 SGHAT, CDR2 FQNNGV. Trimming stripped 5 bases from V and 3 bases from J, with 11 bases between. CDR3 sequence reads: CASSLPGLYEQYF. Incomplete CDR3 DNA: TGTGCCAGCAGCCTCCCAGGGCTCTACGAG.

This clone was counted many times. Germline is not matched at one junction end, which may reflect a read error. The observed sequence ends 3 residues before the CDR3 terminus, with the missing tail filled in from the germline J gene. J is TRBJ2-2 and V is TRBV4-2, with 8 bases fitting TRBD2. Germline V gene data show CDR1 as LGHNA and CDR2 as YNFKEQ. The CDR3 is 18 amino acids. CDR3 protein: CASSQPVSGDLKGGELFF. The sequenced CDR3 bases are TGCGCCAGCAGCCAGCCCGTTAGCGGGGATCTGAAGGGGGGGGAG.

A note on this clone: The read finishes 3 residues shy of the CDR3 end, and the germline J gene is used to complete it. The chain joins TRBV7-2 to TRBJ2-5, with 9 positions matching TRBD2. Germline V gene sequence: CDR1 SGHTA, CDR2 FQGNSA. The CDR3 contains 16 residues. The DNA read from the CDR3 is TGTGCCAGCAGCTTAGCTAGCGGGAGTGGCGCAGATACC. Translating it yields CASSLASGSGADT. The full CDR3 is CASSLASGSGADTQYF. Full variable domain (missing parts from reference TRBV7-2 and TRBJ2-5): GAGVSQSPSNKVTEKGKDVELRCDPISGHTALYWYRQSLGQGLEFLIYFQGNSAPDKSGLPSDRFSAERTGGSVSTLTIQRTQQEDSAVYLCASSLASGSGADTQYFGPGTRLLVL.

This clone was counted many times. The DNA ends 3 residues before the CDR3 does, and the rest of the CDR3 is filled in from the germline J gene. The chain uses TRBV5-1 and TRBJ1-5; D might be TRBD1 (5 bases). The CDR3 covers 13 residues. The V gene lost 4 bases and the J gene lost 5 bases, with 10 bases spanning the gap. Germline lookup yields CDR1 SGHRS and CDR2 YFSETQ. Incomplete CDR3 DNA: TGCGCCAGCAGCCCGGGCAGGGATCAGCCC. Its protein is CASSPGRDQP. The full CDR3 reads CASSPGRDQPQHF.

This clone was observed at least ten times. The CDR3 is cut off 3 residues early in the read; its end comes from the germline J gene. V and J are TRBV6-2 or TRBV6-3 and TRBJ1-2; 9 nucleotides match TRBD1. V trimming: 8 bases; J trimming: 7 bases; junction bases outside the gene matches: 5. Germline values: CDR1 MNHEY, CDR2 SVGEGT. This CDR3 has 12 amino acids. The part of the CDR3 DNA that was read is TGTGCCAGCCTTCGGACAGGGGCTGGC. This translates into CASLRTGAG. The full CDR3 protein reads CASLRTGAGYTF.

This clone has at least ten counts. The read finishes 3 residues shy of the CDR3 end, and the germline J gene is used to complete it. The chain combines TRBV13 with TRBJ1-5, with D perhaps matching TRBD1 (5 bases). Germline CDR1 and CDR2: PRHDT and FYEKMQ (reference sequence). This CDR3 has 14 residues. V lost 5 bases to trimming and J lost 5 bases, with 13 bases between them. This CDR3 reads CASSHGGVHQPQHF. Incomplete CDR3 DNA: TGTGCCAGCAGCCACGGGGGGGTCCATCAGCCC.

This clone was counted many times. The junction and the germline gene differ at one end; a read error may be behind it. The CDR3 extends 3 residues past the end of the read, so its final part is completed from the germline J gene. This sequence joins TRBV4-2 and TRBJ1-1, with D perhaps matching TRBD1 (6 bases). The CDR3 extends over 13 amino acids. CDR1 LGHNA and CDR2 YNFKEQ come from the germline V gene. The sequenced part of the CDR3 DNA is TGCGCCAGCAGCCAGGCTCTACAGGGTGAA. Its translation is CASSQALQGE. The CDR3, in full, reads CASSQALQGEAFF.

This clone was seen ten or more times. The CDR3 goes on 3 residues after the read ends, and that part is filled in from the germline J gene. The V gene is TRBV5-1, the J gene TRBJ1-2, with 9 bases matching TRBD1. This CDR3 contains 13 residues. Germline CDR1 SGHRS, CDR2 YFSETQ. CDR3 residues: CASSFGQGNGYTF. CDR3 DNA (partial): TGCGCCAGCAGCTTCGGACAGGGGAACGGC.

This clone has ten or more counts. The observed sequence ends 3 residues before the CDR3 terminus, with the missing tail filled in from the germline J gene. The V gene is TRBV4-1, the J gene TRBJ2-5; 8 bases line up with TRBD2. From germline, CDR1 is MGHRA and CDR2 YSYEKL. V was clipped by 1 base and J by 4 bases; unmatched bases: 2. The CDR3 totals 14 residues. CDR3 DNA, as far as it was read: TGCGCCAGCAGCCAAGCTGCGGGAGGAGAGACC. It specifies CASSQAAGGET. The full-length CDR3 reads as CASSQAAGGETQYF.

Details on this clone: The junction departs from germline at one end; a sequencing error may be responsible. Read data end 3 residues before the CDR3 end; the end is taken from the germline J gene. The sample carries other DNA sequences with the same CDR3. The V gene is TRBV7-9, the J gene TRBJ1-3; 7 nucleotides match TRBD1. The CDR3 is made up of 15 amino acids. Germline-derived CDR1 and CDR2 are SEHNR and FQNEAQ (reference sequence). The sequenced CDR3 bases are TGTGCCAGCAGCGACAGGGTTTACTCTGGAAACACA. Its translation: CASSDRVYSGNT. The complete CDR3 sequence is CASSDRVYSGNTIYF.